The clone carrying this T cell receptor (beta chain) was seen many times. Antigen unknown. Germline V CDR1 and CDR2: KGHDR, SFDVKD. The length of the CDR3 is 16 residues. J gave up 0 bases and V 5 bases, and 6 bases lay outside the gene matches. TCRdb re-analysed the 5' RACE reads in MiXCR, keeping a single row per CDR3 protein. The data show about 220,000 distinct CDR3 sequences, roughly a tenth seen once. This sample is part of a study of CD8 T cells in ankylosing spondylitis. Study-wide results and caveats: Some motif variants had been reported before (in reactive arthritis synovial fluid and blood). Significant enrichment of disease-linked clones was reported in matched ankylosing spondylitis synovial fluid.

V gene TRBV24-1 combines with J gene TRBJ2-1; 7 nucleotides agree with TRBD2. The clonotype comes from a male donor with ankylosing spondylitis or in good health (not recorded which). The sample consisted of blood, either unsorted or a sorted T cell fraction (not recorded which). The CDR3 protein is CATSGVLADSYNEQFF. The CDR3 DNA is TGTGCCACCAGTGGGGTCCTAGCGGACTCCTACAATGAGCAGTTCTTC.